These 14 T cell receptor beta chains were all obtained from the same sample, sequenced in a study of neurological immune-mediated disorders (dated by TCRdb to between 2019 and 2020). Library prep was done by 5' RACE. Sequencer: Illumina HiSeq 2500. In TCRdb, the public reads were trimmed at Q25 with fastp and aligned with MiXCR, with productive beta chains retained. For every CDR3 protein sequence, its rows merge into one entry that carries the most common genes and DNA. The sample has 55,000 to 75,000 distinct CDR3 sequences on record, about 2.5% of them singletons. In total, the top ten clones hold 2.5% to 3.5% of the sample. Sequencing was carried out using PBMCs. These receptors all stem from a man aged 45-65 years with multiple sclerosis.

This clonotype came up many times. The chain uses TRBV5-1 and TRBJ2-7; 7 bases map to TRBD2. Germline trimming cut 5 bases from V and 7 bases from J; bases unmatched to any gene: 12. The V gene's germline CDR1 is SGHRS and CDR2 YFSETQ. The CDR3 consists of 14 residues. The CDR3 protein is CASRFERGSLEQYF. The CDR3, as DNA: TGCGCCAGCAGGTTCGAGCGGGGATCATTAGAGCAGTACTTC.

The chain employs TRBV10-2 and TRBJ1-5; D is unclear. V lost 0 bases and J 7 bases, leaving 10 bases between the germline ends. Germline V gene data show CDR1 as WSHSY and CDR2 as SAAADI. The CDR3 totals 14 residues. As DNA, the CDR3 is TGCGCCAGCAGTGAGTCCCCGGGAATGCAGCCCCAGCATTTT. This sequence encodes CASSESPGMQPQHF.

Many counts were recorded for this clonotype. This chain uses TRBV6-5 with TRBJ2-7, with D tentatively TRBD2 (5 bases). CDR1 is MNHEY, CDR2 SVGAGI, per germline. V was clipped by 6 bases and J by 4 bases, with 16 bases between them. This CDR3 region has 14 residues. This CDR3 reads CASRRGSYGYEQYF. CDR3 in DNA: TGTGCCAGCAGACGAGGGAGTTACGGGTACGAGCAGTACTTC.

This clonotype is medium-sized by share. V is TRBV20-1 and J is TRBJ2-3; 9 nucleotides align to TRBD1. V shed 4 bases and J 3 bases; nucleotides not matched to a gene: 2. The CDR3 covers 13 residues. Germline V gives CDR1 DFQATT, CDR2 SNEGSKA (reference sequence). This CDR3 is CSAKTGGTDTQYF. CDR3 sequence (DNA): TGCAGTGCTAAGACAGGGGGTACAGATACGCAGTATTTT.

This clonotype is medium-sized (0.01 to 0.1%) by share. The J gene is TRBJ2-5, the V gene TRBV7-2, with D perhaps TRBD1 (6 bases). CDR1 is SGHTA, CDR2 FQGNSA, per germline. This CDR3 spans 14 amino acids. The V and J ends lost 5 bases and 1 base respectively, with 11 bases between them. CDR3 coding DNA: TGTGCCAGCAGCCGACAGGTTATCCAAGAGACCCAGTACTTC. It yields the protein CASSRQVIQETQYF.

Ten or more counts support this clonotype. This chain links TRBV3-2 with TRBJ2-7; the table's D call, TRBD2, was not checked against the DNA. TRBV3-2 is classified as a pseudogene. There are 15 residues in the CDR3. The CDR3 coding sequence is TGTGCCAGCAGCCCTAGCGGGGGATCTGGGTACGAGCAGTACTTC. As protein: CASSPSGGSGYEQYF.

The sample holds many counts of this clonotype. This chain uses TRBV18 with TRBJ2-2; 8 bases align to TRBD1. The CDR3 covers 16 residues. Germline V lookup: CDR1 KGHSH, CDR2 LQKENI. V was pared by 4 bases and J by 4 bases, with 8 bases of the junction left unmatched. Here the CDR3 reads CASSLDGQGLTGELFF. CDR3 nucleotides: TGTGCCAGCTCACTAGACGGACAGGGTCTCACCGGGGAGCTGTTTTTT.

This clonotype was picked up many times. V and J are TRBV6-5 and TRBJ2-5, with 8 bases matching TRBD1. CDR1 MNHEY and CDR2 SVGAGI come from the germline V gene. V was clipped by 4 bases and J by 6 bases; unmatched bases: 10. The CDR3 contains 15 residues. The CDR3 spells CASSSPGQGRKTQYF. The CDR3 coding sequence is TGTGCCAGCAGTTCGCCTGGACAGGGTAGAAAGACCCAGTACTTC.

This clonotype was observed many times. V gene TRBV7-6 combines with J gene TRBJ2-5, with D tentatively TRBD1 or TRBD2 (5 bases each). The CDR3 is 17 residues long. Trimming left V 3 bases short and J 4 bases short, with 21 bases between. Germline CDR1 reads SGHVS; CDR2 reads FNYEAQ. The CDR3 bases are TGTGCCAGCAGCTTGGGTCCAGGGCGGGCAGGGAGAGAGACCCAGTACTTC. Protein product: CASSLGPGRAGRETQYF.

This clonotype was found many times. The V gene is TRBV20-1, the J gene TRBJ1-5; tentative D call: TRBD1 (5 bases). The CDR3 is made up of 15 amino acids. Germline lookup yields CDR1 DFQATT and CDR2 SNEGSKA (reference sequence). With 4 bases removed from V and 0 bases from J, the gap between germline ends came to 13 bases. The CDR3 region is CSAKAQGLSNQPQHF. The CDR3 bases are TGCAGTGCTAAAGCGCAGGGACTTAGCAATCAGCCCCAGCATTTT.

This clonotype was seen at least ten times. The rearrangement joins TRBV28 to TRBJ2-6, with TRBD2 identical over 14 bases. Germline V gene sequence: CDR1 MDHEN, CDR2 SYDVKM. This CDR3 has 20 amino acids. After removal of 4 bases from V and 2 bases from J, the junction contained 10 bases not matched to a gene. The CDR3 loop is CASSSSGTSGGITGANVLTF. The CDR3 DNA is TGTGCCAGCAGTTCCTCCGGGACTAGCGGGGGCATAACTGGGGCCAACGTCCTGACTTTC.

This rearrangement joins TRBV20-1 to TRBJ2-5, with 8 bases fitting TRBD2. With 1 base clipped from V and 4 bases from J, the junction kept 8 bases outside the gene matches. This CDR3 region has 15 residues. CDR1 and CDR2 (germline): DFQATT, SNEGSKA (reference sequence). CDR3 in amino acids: CSARAPGGRRETQYF. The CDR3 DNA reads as TGCAGTGCTAGAGCTCCGGGGGGGCGGCGAGAGACCCAGTACTTC.

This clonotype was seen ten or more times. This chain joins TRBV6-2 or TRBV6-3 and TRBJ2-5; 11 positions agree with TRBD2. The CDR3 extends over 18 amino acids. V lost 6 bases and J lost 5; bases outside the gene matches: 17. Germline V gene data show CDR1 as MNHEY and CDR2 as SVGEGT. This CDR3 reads CASSYAWVSTSGDETQYF. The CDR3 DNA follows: TGTGCCAGCAGCTACGCTTGGGTCTCGACTAGCGGGGATGAGACCCAGTACTTC.

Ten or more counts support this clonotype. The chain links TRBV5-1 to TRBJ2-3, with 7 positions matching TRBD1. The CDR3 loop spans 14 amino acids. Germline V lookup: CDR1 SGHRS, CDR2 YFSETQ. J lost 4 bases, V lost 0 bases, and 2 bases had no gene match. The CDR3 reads CASSLGQGPDTQYF. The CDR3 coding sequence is TGCGCCAGCAGCTTGGGACAGGGCCCAGATACGCAGTATTTT.